This T cell receptor beta chain appears in the sequencing data of a study of CD8+CD57+ T cells in acquired aplastic anemia. Looking at the study overall: Recorded DNA amounts for sorted CD4+ and CD8+ cells had an average of 3.2 ug.

According to the study, genomic DNA was the template for TCR beta VDJ and CDR3 profiling. From the reads, TCRdb called clonotypes with MiXCR, one entry per CDR3 protein. The sample includes around 430,000 distinct CDR3 sequences, approximately 32% of them seen just once. The germline V and J ends were trimmed by 2 bases and 8 bases, with 15 bases remaining between them. This CDR3 comprises 14 residues. Germline CDR1 is MNHEY and CDR2 is SMNVEV (reference sequence). CD8+CD57+ cell expansion, shown by flow cytometry, had occurred in the patients selected for sequencing. Each patient gave a blood sample that was collected before any therapy had been received.

Sequencing input: sorted CD4+, CD8+, or CD8+CD57+ T cells (not recorded which) from PBMCs. This receptor was obtained from a human donor with aplastic anemia. The chain combines TRBV27 with TRBJ1-2; D call uncertain. CDR3 protein: CASSLGVGLRGYTF. The CDR3 DNA sequence: TGTGCCAGCAGTTTAGGCGTAGGGCTGCGCGGCTACACCTTC.